This T cell receptor (beta chain) was retrieved from a study of cytomegalovirus exposure and HLA in healthy donors. The CDR3 sequence is 13 residues long. Trimming stripped 5 bases from V and 2 bases from J, with 8 bases between. Germline V gene data show CDR1 as MNHNS and CDR2 as SASEGT. PCR employed 60 Vbeta and 13 Jbeta primers. The data were produced by immunoSEQ multiplex PCR, yet TCRdb's version contains in-frame clones alone and is incomplete. The data show about 130,000 clones, 80% seen once. The sequence came from a man younger than 45 in good health and CMV-seropositive. The specimen sequenced was PBMCs. The V gene is TRBV6-1, the J gene TRBJ2-3; D gene ambiguous. DNA for the CDR3: TGTGCCAGCAGTTTTTCCTTCACAGATACGCAGTATTTT. Its translation is CASSFSFTDTQYF.